The 12 T cell receptor beta chains below come from one sample, sequenced in a study of neurological immune-mediated disorders. TCRdb reanalysed the 5' RACE reads using MiXCR and keeps one entry per CDR3 protein. The table has 70,000 to 90,000 distinct CDR3 sequences, just over 5% seen once. The sequencing input was PBMCs. The receptors come from a woman between 25 and 40 years old with multiple sclerosis.

This clonotype appeared many times. The chain recombines TRBV20-1 with TRBJ2-1; 9 positions match TRBD2. The V gene's germline CDR1 is DFQATT and CDR2 SNEGSKA (reference sequence). The CDR3 has 14 residues. Unmatched junction bases numbered 10, after V lost 7 bases and J lost 6 bases. In nucleotides, the CDR3 is TGCAGTGTGAGAGGCCTAGCGGGAAGCAATGAGCAGTTCTTC. This translates into CSVRGLAGSNEQFF.

This clonotype was detected many times. The chain recombines TRBV5-1 with TRBJ1-1, with TRBD1 as a possible D gene (5 bases). Trimming shortened V by 4 bases and J by 0 bases, and 16 bases separated the two germline ends. CDR1 SGHRS and CDR2 YFSETQ come from the germline V gene. This CDR3 has 16 amino acids. DNA for the CDR3: TGCGCCAGCAGCCTCCCCCCGGGGGACCTGAACACTGAAGCTTTCTTT. Amino acids: CASSLPPGDLNTEAFF.

This clonotype was recorded many times. V is TRBV6-5 and J is TRBJ2-2, with D possibly TRBD1 on 6 matching bases. The V end was cut by 7 bases, the J end by 8 bases, with 11 bases between. The CDR3 is 12 amino acids. Germline CDR1 reads MNHEY; CDR2 reads SVGAGI. CDR3: CASTRRGGELFF. The CDR3 DNA sequence: TGTGCCAGCACCCGAAGGGGGGGGGAGCTGTTTTTT.

V usage is TRBV20-1 and J usage is TRBJ2-7; 9 positions match TRBD2. The V and J ends lost 6 bases and 3 bases, in that order; junction bases with no gene match: 6. Germline CDR1 DFQATT, CDR2 SNEGSKA (reference sequence). This CDR3 has 13 residues. The CDR3: CSAGSGRGYEQYF. The CDR3 bases are TGCAGTGCCGGTAGCGGGAGAGGCTACGAGCAGTACTTC.

This sequence joins TRBV20-1 and TRBJ2-4; TRBD2 aligns across 7 bases. CDR1 is DFQATT, CDR2 SNEGSKA, per germline (reference sequence). This CDR3 spans 15 amino acids. J gave up 7 bases and V 3 bases, and 12 bases lay outside the gene matches. The CDR3 region is CSASSSGRGSNIQYF. In DNA form, the CDR3 reads TGCAGTGCTAGCTCTTCAGGGAGGGGTTCGAACATTCAGTACTTC.

Ten or more counts support this clonotype. This chain joins TRBV3-1 and TRBJ2-7; the D gene is possibly TRBD1 (6 bases). CDR1 and CDR2 (germline): LGHDT, YNNKEL (reference sequence). V shed 7 bases and J shed 6 bases, with 19 bases lying between them. The CDR3 is made up of 14 amino acids. CDR3 residues: CASKGTLTIGEQYF. CDR3 nucleotides: TGTGCCAGCAAAGGGACACTGACCATAGGCGAGCAGTACTTC.

The sample holds many counts of this clonotype. This rearrangement joins TRBV20-1 to TRBJ2-1, with 11 bases identical to TRBD2. CDR3 length: 15 residues. Germline-derived CDR1 and CDR2 are DFQATT and SNEGSKA (reference sequence). Losses at the gene ends were 5 bases for V and 4 bases for J; bases not matched to a gene: 7. CDR3 amino acids: CSASTGTSGYNEQFF. CDR3 DNA: TGCAGTGCTTCGACCGGGACTAGCGGATACAATGAGCAGTTCTTC.

Ten or more counts support this clonotype. This sequence joins TRBV3-1 and TRBJ2-1; tentatively, D is TRBD1 (6 bases). Germline lookup yields CDR1 LGHDT and CDR2 YNNKEL (reference sequence). CDR3 size: 14 residues. Trimming removed 3 bases from V and 5 bases from J, with 11 bases in between. CDR3 in amino acids: CASSQGRGHNEQFF. In DNA form, the CDR3 reads TGTGCCAGCAGCCAGGGCAGGGGCCACAATGAGCAGTTCTTC.

There are a few counts of this clonotype. The CDR3 sequence is CSASSVDRGNEQFF. CDR3 bases: TGCAGTGCTAGTTCCGTAGACCGAGGGAATGAGCAGTTCTTC. The chain joins TRBV20-1 to TRBJ2-1, with D possibly being TRBD2 (5 bases). Per germline, CDR1 DFQATT and CDR2 SNEGSKA (reference sequence). V lost 3 bases to trimming and J lost 7 bases, with 16 bases between them. CDR3 size: 14 residues.

The J gene is TRBJ2-2, the V gene TRBV20-1; perhaps TRBD2 as D (5 bases). The CDR3 contains 14 residues. CDR1 and CDR2 from the germline V gene are DFQATT and SNEGSKA (reference sequence). The V end was cut by 1 base, the J end by 4 bases, with 10 bases between. The CDR3 spells CSARVERSTGELFF. CDR3 DNA sequence: TGCAGTGCTAGAGTCGAGCGGAGCACCGGGGAGCTGTTTTTT.

The V and J genes are TRBV11-2 and TRBJ2-3; D is unresolved. The CDR3 runs 12 residues. V lost 3 bases and J 4 bases, leaving 5 bases between the germline ends. CDR1 SGHAT and CDR2 FQNNGV come from the germline V gene. CDR3 bases: TGTGCCAGCAGCTTTAAAGCAGATACGCAGTATTTT. Translated: CASSFKADTQYF. Full variable domain (missing parts from reference TRBV11-2 and TRBJ2-3): EAGVAQSPRYKIIEKRQSVAFWCNPISGHATLYWYQQILGQGPKLLIQFQNNGVVDDSQLPKDRFSAERLKGVDSTLKIQPAKLEDSAVYLCASSFKADTQYFGPGTRLTVL.

At least ten counts were recorded for this clonotype. V is TRBV5-1 and J is TRBJ1-1; 11 positions match TRBD1. Germline assignment: CDR1 SGHRS and CDR2 YFSETQ. This CDR3 comprises 16 residues. Trimming at V came to 4 bases and at J to 6 bases, leaving 11 bases not matched to a gene. DNA of the CDR3: TGCGCCAGCAGCCTGAGAGGGGGACAGGGGGGATCTGAAGCTTTCTTT. It is translated as CASSLRGGQGGSEAFF.